The clone carrying this T cell receptor (beta chain) was counted a few times. Its antigen is not identified. Previously reported methods and listed TCR primers produced the bulk TCR libraries. TCRdb re-analysed the PCR reads in MiXCR, keeping a single row per CDR3 protein. This sample has about 510,000 distinct CDR3 sequences; 25% occur once, and the top ten carry under 0.85%. A CD8+CD4-CCR7+CD45RA+ gate was used to sort naive CD8 T cells. Germline trimming cut 4 bases from V and 1 base from J; bases unmatched to any gene: 6. CDR1 is SGHKS and CDR2 is YYEKEE in the germline V gene (reference sequence). The CDR3 runs 15 residues. This sample was included in a study of molecular identifiers for immune sequencing clone quantification. Study-level points and caveats: It was shown that clones above 20 RNA copies held over 98% of effector molecules, but under 1% in naive cells.

Source material: naive CD8+ T cells from blood, with Jurkat cell RNA spiked in. Subset defined: FACS-sorted CD8+CD4-CCR7+CD45RA+ naive T cells. The genes are TRBV5-5 and TRBJ2-5; TRBD2 aligns across 8 bases. This sequence was found in a human donor in good health. Some libraries in this study had Jurkat cell RNA spiked in. The CDR3 DNA reads as TGTGCCAGCAGCCTAATAGCGGGGACCCAAGAGACCCAGTACTTC. Translation gives CASSLIAGTQETQYF.